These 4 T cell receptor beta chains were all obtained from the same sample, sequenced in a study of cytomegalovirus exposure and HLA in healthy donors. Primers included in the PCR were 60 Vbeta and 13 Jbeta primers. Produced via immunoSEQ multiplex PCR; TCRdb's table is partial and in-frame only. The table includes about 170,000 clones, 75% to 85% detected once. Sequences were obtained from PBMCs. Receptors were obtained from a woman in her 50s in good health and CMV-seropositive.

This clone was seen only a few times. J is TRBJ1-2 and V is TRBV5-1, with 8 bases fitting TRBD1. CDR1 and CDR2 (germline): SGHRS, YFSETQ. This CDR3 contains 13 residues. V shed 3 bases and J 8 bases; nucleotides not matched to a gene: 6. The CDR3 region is CASSSDRAGGYTF. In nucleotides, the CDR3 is TGCGCCAGCAGCTCGGACAGGGCAGGAGGCTACACCTTC.

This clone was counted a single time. Here the CDR3 DNA reads TGTGCCAGCAGTCCGCTTGCCCCAAGCCTTAGCACAGATACGCAGTATTTT. Its protein is CASSPLAPSLSTDTQYF. V and J are TRBV27 and TRBJ2-3; D uncertain. This CDR3 is built from 17 residues. Germline values: CDR1 MNHEY, CDR2 SMNVEV (reference sequence). Trimming took off 5 bases at V and 0 bases at J, with 18 bases between the two ends.

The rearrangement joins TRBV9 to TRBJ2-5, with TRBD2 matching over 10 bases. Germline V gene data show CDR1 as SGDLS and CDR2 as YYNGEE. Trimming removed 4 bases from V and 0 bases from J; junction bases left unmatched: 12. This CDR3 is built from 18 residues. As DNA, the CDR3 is TGTGCCAGCAGCAGGCGGGACGGGACTAGCGCGTACCAAGAGACCCAGTACTTC. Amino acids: CASSRRDGTSAYQETQYF.

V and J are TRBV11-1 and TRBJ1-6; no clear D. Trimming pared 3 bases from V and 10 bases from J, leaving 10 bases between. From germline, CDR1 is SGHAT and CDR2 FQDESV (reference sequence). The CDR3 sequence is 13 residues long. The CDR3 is CASSLSKRSPLHF. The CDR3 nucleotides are TGTGCCAGCAGCTTGTCGAAGAGATCACCCCTCCACTTT.